These 23 T cell receptor beta chains originate from one sample sequenced in a study of graft-versus-host responses after intestinal transplantation. Some clones are missing from TCRdb's copy, which holds only in-frame ones; the method was immunoSEQ multiplex PCR. The sample gives 11,000 to 15,000 clones, 33% of which show up once; more than 5% is in the top ten. The sample in question was alloreactive CD4+ T cells from a mixed lymphocyte reaction culture, obtained before intestinal transplant. Subset: CFSE-low proliferating T cells sorted from roughly 6-day pre-transplant mixed lymphocyte reaction (GvH or HvG direction). The receptors stem from a human patient who received an intestinal transplant.

This clone was seen more than once but under ten times. This rearrangement joins TRBV2 to TRBJ1-1; no firm D call. Trimming left V 6 bases short and J 8 bases short, with 19 bases between. Germline values: CDR1 SNHLY, CDR2 FYNNEI. This CDR3 is built from 14 residues. CDR3 in DNA: TGTGCCAGCAGACCCCTAACAGTGGCTCGAGAAGCTTTCTTT. Amino acid sequence: CASRPLTVAREAFF.

The chain joins TRBV5-6 to TRBJ2-3; possible D gene TRBD1, 6 bases. Germline CDR1 and CDR2: SGHDT and YYEEEE. The CDR3 loop spans 16 amino acids. Trimming shortened V by 2 bases and J by 1 base, and 14 bases separated the two germline ends. CDR3 DNA sequence: TGTGCCAGCAGCTTCTTAACAGGGTACGGCACAGATACGCAGTATTTT. Its translation: CASSFLTGYGTDTQYF.

This clone turned up a few times. The V gene is TRBV6-5, the J gene TRBJ1-1; D is undetermined. The V end was cut by 3 bases, the J end by 5 bases, with 13 bases between. The CDR3 loop spans 14 amino acids. Germline CDR1 and CDR2: MNHEY and SVGAGI. The CDR3 bases are TGTGCCAGCAGTTATTGGCCGCGAAGTACTGAAGCTTTCTTT. Its protein product is CASSYWPRSTEAFF.

In its sample, this clone was seen a few times. The J gene is TRBJ2-7, the V gene TRBV2; 7 positions agree with TRBD1. This CDR3 contains 14 residues. V shed 6 bases and J 0 bases; nucleotides not matched to a gene: 5. From germline, CDR1 is SNHLY and CDR2 FYNNEI. CDR3: CASSLQGISYEQYF. CDR3 DNA: TGTGCCAGCAGCTTACAGGGGATCTCCTACGAGCAGTACTTC.

The chain has TRBV6-1 and TRBJ2-5, with D possibly TRBD1 on 6 matching bases. Germline CDR1 and CDR2: MNHNS and SASEGT. V was cut by 11 bases and J by 5 bases, with 12 bases left in between. There are 11 residues in the CDR3. This chain's CDR3 is CALQGYETQYF. CDR3 coding DNA: TGTGCCTTACAGGGTTACGAGACCCAGTACTTC.

This clone turned up a few times. The CDR3 coding sequence is TGTGCCAGCAGTTGGACAGGGGGCTATGGCTACACCTTC. This codes for CASSWTGGYGYTF. This chain uses TRBV6-6 with TRBJ1-2; 10 bases fit TRBD1. With V trimmed by 4 bases and J by 4 bases, 0 bases remained unmatched. The CDR3 has 13 residues. Germline V gene sequence: CDR1 MNHNY, CDR2 SVGAGI (reference sequence).

The V and J genes are TRBV9 and TRBJ1-6, with D possibly being TRBD1 (6 bases). The germline V and J ends were trimmed by 3 bases and 0 bases, with 16 bases remaining between them. The CDR3 extends over 18 amino acids. CDR1 and CDR2 (germline): SGDLS, YYNGEE. The CDR3, as DNA: TGTGCCAGCAGCGGTACCCCACAGGGAAGCTCCTATAATTCACCCCTCCACTTT. This encodes CASSGTPQGSSYNSPLHF. Complete variable domain (other parts from reference TRBV9 and TRBJ1-6): DSGVTQTPKHLITATGQRVTLRCSPRSGDLSVYWYQQSLDQGLQFLIQYYNGEERAKGNILERFSAQQFPDLHSELNLSSLELGDSALYFCASSGTPQGSSYNSPLHFGNGTRLTVT.

There are a few counts of this clone. The rearrangement joins TRBV12-5 to TRBJ1-1; 8 nucleotides line up with TRBD1. Trimming at V came to 2 bases and at J to 0 bases, leaving 5 bases not matched to a gene. The CDR3 length is 16 residues. Looked up from germline, CDR1 is LGHNT and CDR2 is FRNRAP. The CDR3 loop is CASGLMAGGMNTEAFF. CDR3 nucleotide sequence: TGTGCTAGTGGTTTGATGGCAGGGGGCATGAACACTGAAGCTTTCTTT.

This clone came up a few times. V and J are TRBV10-1 and TRBJ2-1; TRBD2 aligns across 9 bases. Trimming cost V 8 bases and J 4 bases; bases outside gene matches: 9. In germline, CDR1 is WNHNN, CDR2 SYGVQD (reference sequence). The CDR3 totals 15 residues. The CDR3 protein is CASSSSGVSYNEQFF. The CDR3 DNA is TGCGCCAGCTCGTCTAGCGGGGTATCTTACAATGAGCAGTTCTTC.

V usage is TRBV4-2 and J usage is TRBJ1-3; D gene ambiguous. This CDR3 spans 16 amino acids. V gave up 5 bases and J gave up 0 bases, with 14 bases separating them. Germline assignment: CDR1 LGHNA and CDR2 YNFKEQ. The CDR3 protein is CASSLDLGNSGNTIYF. The CDR3 region has the DNA TGTGCCAGCAGCTTGGATCTGGGAAACTCTGGAAACACCATATATTTT.

This chain connects TRBV5-4 to TRBJ2-1, with 7 bases that match TRBD2. This CDR3 is built from 14 residues. Germline CDR1 reads SGHNT; CDR2 reads YYREEE (reference sequence). J gave up 8 bases and V 0 bases, and 5 bases lay outside the gene matches. The CDR3 DNA is TGTGCCAGCAGCTTGGTCGGGAGGCTGGATGAGCAGTTCTTC. Translation gives CASSLVGRLDEQFF.

This sequence joins TRBV19 and TRBJ1-5, with TRBD1 matching 8 bases. CDR3 size: 16 residues. The germline V gene encodes CDR1 LNHDA and CDR2 SQIVND (reference sequence). Trimming took 3 bases from V and 7 from J; bases not matched to a gene: 11. CDR3 residues: CASSMRGRGQGQPQHF. The CDR3 coding sequence is TGTGCCAGTAGTATGAGGGGCAGGGGGCAGGGGCAGCCCCAGCATTTT.

J is TRBJ2-4 and V is TRBV6-5; no clear D. V lost 5 bases, J lost 10 bases, and 12 bases lay in between. This CDR3 contains 12 residues. Looked up from germline, CDR1 is MNHEY and CDR2 is SVGAGI. The CDR3 region has the DNA TGTGCCAGCAGTGAAGTCTCCGGGATTCAGTACTTC. Protein sequence: CASSEVSGIQYF.

This clone was observed a handful of times. The V and J genes are TRBV7-8 and TRBJ2-4; TRBD2 might be the D (5 bases). This CDR3 has 16 residues. Germline V lookup: CDR1 SGHVS, CDR2 FQNEAQ. V was pared by 2 bases and J by 0 bases, with 11 bases between. The CDR3 is CASSLWRAPAKNIQYF. In DNA form, the CDR3 reads TGTGCCAGCAGCTTATGGCGGGCCCCAGCCAAAAACATTCAGTACTTC.

This clone appeared a single time. The V call is TRBV7-9, the J call TRBJ2-7; D is unclear. In germline, CDR1 is SEHNR, CDR2 FQNEAQ (reference sequence). V was shortened by 7 bases and J by 4 bases, with 11 bases between the two germline ends. The CDR3 contains 12 residues. The CDR3 DNA sequence: TGTGCCAGCACCACGACCCAATACGAGCAGTACTTC. Protein: CASTTTQYEQYF.

The table lists this clone with a few counts. The V and J genes are TRBV11-3 and TRBJ1-4, with D perhaps TRBD1 (5 bases). There are 17 residues in the CDR3. Germline assignment: CDR1 SGHNT and CDR2 YENEEA. With 2 bases removed from V and 5 bases from J, the gap between germline ends came to 18 bases. The CDR3 DNA reads as TGTGCCAGCAGCTTATCCTTCGGGACTACTCTAAATGAAAAACTGTTTTTT. Amino acids: CASSLSFGTTLNEKLFF.

The sample holds a few counts of this clone. The J gene is TRBJ1-4, the V gene TRBV18; D not resolved. Germline CDR1 KGHSH, CDR2 LQKENI. V shed 3 bases and J shed 4 bases, with 3 bases lying between them. This CDR3 comprises 12 residues. This CDR3 reads CASSPYNEKLFF. CDR3 nucleotides: TGTGCCAGCTCACCTTATAATGAAAAACTGTTTTTT.

This clone came up a few times. The chain is built from TRBV7-3 and TRBJ2-7; 10 bases are a match to TRBD2. The V and J ends lost 5 bases and 5 bases, in that order; junction bases with no gene match: 12. Germline CDR1 SGHTA, CDR2 FQGTGA. This CDR3 region has 16 residues. The CDR3 sequence: CASSRHALAGANEQYF. CDR3 DNA sequence: TGTGCCAGCAGCCGGCACGCTCTAGCGGGGGCGAACGAGCAGTACTTC.

In this sample, this clone turned up a few times. The same CDR3 is also encoded by other DNA sequences in this sample. This chain uses TRBV7-9 with TRBJ2-6; 10 nucleotides agree with TRBD2. The trim removed 6 bases at V and 0 bases at J, leaving 8 bases unmatched. The CDR3 spans 18 residues. The V gene's germline CDR1 is SEHNR and CDR2 FQNEAQ (reference sequence). The CDR3 sequence is CASSWSSGRSSGANVLTF. The CDR3 DNA reads TGTGCCAGCAGTTGGTCTAGCGGGAGAAGCTCTGGGGCCAACGTCCTGACTTTC.

The CDR3 DNA follows: TGTGCCAGCAGCTTGAACAGGTGGGAATACAATGAGCAGTTCTTC. Protein product: CASSLNRWEYNEQFF. The chain links TRBV5-6 to TRBJ2-1; maybe TRBD1 (5 bases). V lost 1 base to trimming and J lost 4 bases, with 12 bases between them. This CDR3 spans 15 amino acids. Germline V gives CDR1 SGHDT, CDR2 YYEEEE.

This clone was counted a few times. This chain joins TRBV5-1 and TRBJ2-5; 8 bases align to TRBD1. CDR3 size: 17 residues. Germline V lookup: CDR1 SGHRS, CDR2 YFSETQ. Trimming cost V 0 bases and J 2 bases; bases outside gene matches: 9. CDR3 amino acids: CASSLVFSDRGQETQYF. The CDR3 DNA sequence: TGCGCCAGCAGCTTGGTTTTCTCCGACAGGGGACAAGAGACCCAGTACTTC.

V and J are TRBV5-8 and TRBJ2-5; 8 bases are a match to TRBD2. The J call is uncertain, as TRBJ2-7 better fits the DNA end. This CDR3 has 14 amino acids. The germline gives CDR1 SGHTS, CDR2 YDEGEE. The CDR3 DNA follows: TGTGCCACGAGCGGGAGACATTCCTCCTACGAGCAGTACTTC. Translating gives CATSGRHSSYEQYF.

This clone was detected a few times. The chain combines TRBV6-1 with TRBJ1-1; D perhaps matches TRBD1 (5 bases). V lost 6 bases, J lost 3 bases, and 11 bases lay in between. The CDR3 runs to 13 residues. Germline V gene lookup returns CDR1 MNHNS and CDR2 SASEGT. In DNA form, the CDR3 reads TGTGCCAGCAGCCGGACACTTTACACTGAAGCTTTCTTT. It encodes CASSRTLYTEAFF.